This entry describes one T cell receptor beta chain. This specimen comes from a study of glioma-infiltrating T cells after dendritic cell vaccination. Assay used: immunoSEQ multiplex PCR; TCRdb lists only in-frame clones, some missing. The data hold about 73,000 clones, with approximately 80% observed a single time. Germline assignment: CDR1 SGHRS and CDR2 YFSETQ. J lost 2 bases, V lost 2 bases, and 13 bases had no gene match. CDR3 length: 17 amino acids. This TCR was sampled from a human donor with glioblastoma. Material: blood, obtained before dendritic cell vaccination. The genes are TRBV5-1 and TRBJ2-7, with 7 bases identical to TRBD2. In DNA form, the CDR3 reads TGCGCCAGCAGCTTCAACGCCCCAGCGGGGACCACCTACGAGCAGTACTTC. Protein product: CASSFNAPAGTTYEQYF.